The source of this TCR beta chain is a study of T cell clonality in common variable immunodeficiency (dated by TCRdb to the mid-2010s). Beyond this particular receptor, the publication reports: Healthy controls shared more TCRbeta clones with each other than CVID subjects shared among themselves (p < 0.0001). Reportedly, TCRbeta sequences from CVID had fewer deletions and N-nucleotide insertions, and highly modified clones with 13 or more V deletions were absent from CVID. Although equal DNA input was used, an average of approximately 74,000 unique sequences per sample was obtained for controls, compared with around 32,000 for CVID samples. Correlations between repertoire features and clinical complications were limited by patient heterogeneity within the CVID cohort. TCRbeta clonality was higher in CVID subjects than in healthy controls (t-test p = 0.018), and the increase was most characteristic of about a third of subjects. According to the authors, finding the cause of the higher clonality in CVID would require sequencing the repertoires of T cell subpopulations.

Most CVID patients and most healthy controls were of Caucasian heritage. Heparinized peripheral whole blood samples of about 5 to 8 ml were collected from each donor. Genomic DNA from adults with common variable immune deficiency (CVID) and from healthy adult controls was used for sequencing of TCRbeta CDR3 repertoires. The control group was made up of about 22 healthy adult volunteers (about ten male and roughly 12 female) whose ages ranged from roughly 20 to 70 years, with a mean age of approximately 34. To isolate peripheral blood mononuclear cells, diluted blood was subjected to density centrifugation over Hypaque 1077 or Ficoll-Paque. Genomic DNA was extracted from unsorted mononuclear cells by Qiagen column purification or by a centrifugation-based method. This clone was seen ten or more times. There is no known antigen for this receptor. The read stops 3 residues short of the end of the CDR3; the missing end is completed from the germline J gene.

For sequencing input, CVID and control samples contributed equivalent amounts of genomic DNA. For every sample, a 60 bp segment covering the rearranged TCRbeta CDR3 region was amplified and then sequenced. TCRbeta amplification used the immunoSEQ assay, a bias-corrected multiplex PCR with high-throughput sequencing. The original methods were these. Every unique nucleotide sequence was considered a clone and was annotated with V, D and J genes, copy number and frequency. Sequences were labeled productive if in frame, and non-productive if out of frame or containing stop codons. As previously described, Shannon's entropy was used to calculate clonality. Mean CDR3 Kyte-Doolittle hydropathy was derived from the predicted amino acid sequences of productive clones. The R hclust function was used to hierarchically cluster scaled V gene usage with Manhattan distance and complete linkage. Sharing of clones by CDR3 amino acid sequence was evaluated through resampling of 12 repertoires per group over 100 rounds. The repertoires were searched for some 70 published EBV-specific TCRbeta sequences and about 240 published CMV-specific TCRbeta sequences. A couple of CVID samples that yielded fewer than 10,000 sequences were excluded from the analysis, so roughly 40 CVID repertoires were retained. In its TCRdb copy, this immuneACCESS table keeps in-frame sequences only and misses some clones. Where compared with another copy, unresolved V genes explain less than half of these, and the others have no known cause. V and J calls and clone size follow that table, whereas D and trimming were derived from the DNA. With tens of thousands of clones recorded, this sample contains no clone counted only once. 0.65% to 0.8% of the sample rests with the top ten.

CDR1 and CDR2 (SGHTA, FQGTGA) derive from the germline V gene. Reading from cysteine to phenylalanine, the CDR3 counts 16 amino acids. The DNA covers only part of the CDR3, 39 bases in frame from base 1. The junction shows trimming of 2 bases on V and 2 bases on J, plus 15 bases between the germline ends. The source of this sequence is a person aged 18-70 years in good health. The chain couples TRBV7-3 to TRBJ2-5; D gene: possibly TRBD2, on 6 matching bases. The specimen sequenced was peripheral blood mononuclear cells. The CDR3 bases that were read are TGTGCCAGCAGCTTACAGCCACCCAGCGGGCAAGAGACC. The encoded protein is CASSLQPPSGQET. In full, the CDR3 is CASSLQPPSGQETQYF.